The next 19 T cell receptor beta chains were all read from a single sample in a study of T cell repertoires in cytomegalovirus infection. MiXCR was run by TCRdb on the reads, yielding one entry per CDR3 protein. This sample has around 180,000 distinct CDR3 sequences, with roughly 30% found just once. Specimen: PBMCs. The receptors were gathered from a human donor in good health (CMV status not recorded). Some clones in this sample may be carry-over from other donors' samples.

V and J are TRBV6-1 and TRBJ2-3; no firm D call. Trimming shortened V by 5 bases and J by 7 bases, and 19 bases separated the two germline ends. CDR3 length equals 15 residues. Germline-derived CDR1 and CDR2 are MNHNS and SASEGT. This CDR3 is CASSYVASKAHTQYF. DNA of the CDR3: TGTGCCAGCAGTTACGTAGCTTCAAAGGCACATACGCAGTATTTT.

This clonotype has ten or more counts. The chain uses TRBV7-2 and TRBJ1-2; D might be TRBD1 (6 bases). This CDR3 comprises 15 residues. Germline V lookup: CDR1 SGHTA, CDR2 FQGNSA. V gave up 7 bases and J gave up 5 bases, with 20 bases separating them. The CDR3 coding sequence is TGTGCCAGCACCCAGACGGACAGCGACCTTTATGGCTACACCTTC. Its protein is CASTQTDSDLYGYTF.

The J gene is TRBJ2-7, the V gene TRBV7-2, with D maybe TRBD2 (5 bases). The CDR3 covers 15 residues. The V end lost 4 bases, the J end lost 6 bases, and 19 bases lay between the germline ends. Germline CDR1 and CDR2: SGHTA and FQGNSA. The CDR3 spells CASSSWAEEGLEQYF. CDR3 nucleotide sequence: TGTGCCAGCAGCTCTTGGGCGGAGGAAGGCCTCGAGCAGTACTTC.

This clonotype was detected only a few times. This chain links TRBV10-1 with TRBJ2-3; the D gene is possibly TRBD2 (5 bases). CDR3 length: 13 amino acids. Trimming stripped 3 bases from V and 3 bases from J, with 7 bases between. CDR1 and CDR2 (germline): WNHNN, SYGVQD (reference sequence). Written as DNA, the CDR3 is TGCGCCAGCAGTGATCGGAGGACAGATACGCAGTATTTT. Translation gives CASSDRRTDTQYF.

This clonotype occurred many times. This chain joins TRBV7-2 and TRBJ1-5; D is unresolved. CDR1 SGHTA and CDR2 FQGNSA come from the germline V gene. The CDR3 runs to 14 residues. V gave up 5 bases and J gave up 3 bases, with 11 bases separating them. In nucleotides, the CDR3 is TGTGCCAGCAGCCCAGGTCGGAACAATCAGCCCCAGCATTTT. Its protein product is CASSPGRNNQPQHF.

The rearrangement joins TRBV7-9 to TRBJ1-2; 8 nucleotides align to TRBD1. Germline V gene lookup returns CDR1 SEHNR and CDR2 FQNEAQ (reference sequence). Trimming took 4 bases from V and 8 from J; bases not matched to a gene: 9. The CDR3 spans 14 residues. CDR3: CASSSSGQVGGYTF. The CDR3 bases are TGTGCCAGCAGCTCCTCGGGACAGGTCGGGGGCTACACCTTC.

CDR3 protein: CAIRTQSGANVLTF. The CDR3 region has the DNA TGTGCCATCAGAACCCAAAGTGGGGCCAACGTCCTGACTTTC. This sequence joins TRBV10-3 and TRBJ2-6; unclear D gene. Per the germline V gene, CDR1 is ENHRY and CDR2 is SYGVKD. Trimming stripped 6 bases from V and 3 bases from J, with 9 bases between. The length of the CDR3 is 14 residues.

The chain is built from TRBV5-1 and TRBJ2-5; D ambiguous. Per the germline V gene, CDR1 is SGHRS and CDR2 is YFSETQ. V lost 0 bases and J 4 bases, leaving 16 bases between the germline ends. The length of the CDR3 is 16 residues. CDR3 bases: TGCGCCAGCAGCTTGGGGGGATCAACAAAGGGAGAGACCCAGTACTTC. It translates to CASSLGGSTKGETQYF.

This chain links TRBV20-1 with TRBJ2-1, with 7 nucleotides matching TRBD2. Germline trimming cut 1 base from V and 7 bases from J; bases unmatched to any gene: 7. In germline, CDR1 is DFQATT, CDR2 SNEGSKA (reference sequence). The CDR3 is made up of 14 amino acids. CDR3 sequence (DNA): TGCAGTGCTAGAGGGGGGGGGGGTAAAAATGAGCAGTTCTTC. Its translation: CSARGGGGKNEQFF.

This clonotype was seen a few times. The CDR3 bases are TGTGCCAGCAGGGGCCCGGGGGGCAATCAGCCCCAGCATTTT. Protein sequence: CASRGPGGNQPQHF. The chain joins TRBV2 to TRBJ1-5, with D perhaps matching TRBD1 (5 bases). CDR3 length: 14 amino acids. The germline V gene has CDR1 SNHLY and CDR2 FYNNEI. Between the trimmed V and J ends, which lost 6 bases and 2 bases, there was a span of 11 bases.

This clonotype was detected only a few times. The chain couples TRBV6-5 to TRBJ1-2, with D possibly TRBD1 on 5 matching bases. V lost 0 bases and J 8 bases, leaving 19 bases between the germline ends. CDR3 length: 16 amino acids. Germline CDR1 MNHEY, CDR2 SVGAGI. DNA for the CDR3: TGTGCCAGCAGTTACTCGATTATCCGGCAGGGACCCGGCTACACCTTC. This translates into CASSYSIIRQGPGYTF.

This chain uses TRBV7-6 with TRBJ1-5; no firm D call. There are 16 residues in the CDR3. Germline CDR1 reads SGHVS; CDR2 reads FNYEAQ. V was trimmed by 5 bases and J by 9 bases, leaving 23 bases between them. CDR3 loop: CASSRTVARILWPQHF. CDR3 nucleotides: TGTGCCAGCAGCCGAACGGTGGCACGGATATTATGGCCCCAGCATTTT.

This clonotype occurred a few times. The chain employs TRBV2 and TRBJ1-2; possible D gene TRBD1, 6 bases. This CDR3 comprises 14 residues. Trimming left V 1 base short and J 4 bases short, with 10 bases between. In germline, CDR1 is SNHLY, CDR2 FYNNEI. CDR3 amino acids: CASSEDRVLYGYTF. The CDR3 DNA is TGTGCCAGCAGTGAAGACAGGGTTCTCTATGGCTACACCTTC.

This clonotype has just a few counts. The chain links TRBV3-1 to TRBJ2-7; D not certain. Looked up from germline, CDR1 is LGHDT and CDR2 is YNNKEL (reference sequence). The CDR3 sequence is 11 residues long. V dropped 4 bases and J dropped 7 bases, with 8 bases sitting between them. Here the CDR3 DNA reads TGTGCCAGCAGCCTCAAAGGGGAGCAGTACTTC. Residues: CASSLKGEQYF.

This clonotype was seen repeatedly, ten times or more. J is TRBJ1-2 and V is TRBV7-2; D unclear. V shed 2 bases and J shed 2 bases, with 9 bases lying between them. Germline CDR1 is SGHTA and CDR2 is FQGNSA. The CDR3 totals 14 residues. CDR3 protein: CASSLITDNYGYTF. CDR3 nucleotides: TGTGCCAGCAGCTTAATCACAGACAACTATGGCTACACCTTC.

This clonotype appeared a few times. The V and J genes are TRBV5-1 and TRBJ2-3; TRBD2 agrees at 9 bases. There are 15 residues in the CDR3. Germline CDR1 reads SGHRS; CDR2 reads YFSETQ. Germline trimming cut 2 bases from V and 2 bases from J; bases unmatched to any gene: 3. CDR3 protein: CASSFERGATDTQYF. Here the CDR3 DNA reads TGCGCCAGCAGCTTTGAGCGGGGGGCCACAGATACGCAGTATTTT.

There are a few counts of this clonotype. V gene TRBV7-6 combines with J gene TRBJ1-6; D might be TRBD1 (6 bases). This CDR3 has 16 residues. CDR1 and CDR2 (germline): SGHVS, FNYEAQ. V was trimmed by 6 bases and J by 7 bases, leaving 19 bases between them. In nucleotides, the CDR3 is TGTGCCAGCAGTTTTTCCCCCCAGGGGCCCAATTCACCCCTCCACTTT. Amino acid sequence: CASSFSPQGPNSPLHF. The full variable domain, with the rest looked up from reference TRBV7-6 and TRBJ1-6, is GAGVSQSPRYKVTKRGQDVALRCDPISGHVSLYWYRQALGQGPEFLTYFNYEAQQDKSGLPNDRFSAERPEGSISTLTIQRTEQRDSAMYRCASSFSPQGPNSPLHFGNGTRLTVT.

This clonotype was detected only a few times. The V call is TRBV7-2, the J call TRBJ2-5; D unclear. Trimming cost V 1 base and J 4 bases, with 7 bases left between them. From germline, CDR1 is SGHTA and CDR2 FQGNSA. This CDR3 contains 13 residues. CDR3: CASSLELVETQYF. CDR3 coding DNA: TGTGCCAGCAGCTTAGAACTCGTAGAGACCCAGTACTTC.

This clonotype was counted ten times or more. The chain carries TRBV7-8 and TRBJ2-7, with TRBD1 matching 7 bases. Trimming removed 5 bases from V and 0 bases from J; junction bases left unmatched: 7. Germline CDR1 reads SGHVS; CDR2 reads FQNEAQ. This CDR3 contains 15 residues. The chain's CDR3 is CASSLGQFNSYEQYF. As DNA, the CDR3 is TGTGCCAGCAGCCTGGGACAGTTCAACTCCTACGAGCAGTACTTC.